This T cell receptor (beta chain) comes out of a study of vaccination effects on CD4 cells after COVID-19. Findings and caveats of the study: Marked clonal contraction of infection- and vaccine-induced clones was seen late after vaccination. Limitations: small convalescent group and missing early post-infection timepoints.

The table came from immunoSEQ multiplex PCR; TCRdb's copy has only in-frame clones and leaves some out. This sample has 50,000 to 60,000 clones; roughly 76% occur once, and the top ten carry about 18%. Details on this clone: No antigen is known for it.

Expansion with viral peptide pools was applied to antigen-specific CD4+ T cells by the ViraFEST assay prior to sequencing. Culture lasted under 13 days before CD4+ T cell isolation. Nucleocapsid antibodies stayed negative before and after vaccination, showing no earlier SARS-CoV-2 infection. With approximately 9.6 ug/ml peptides and about 10 IU/ml IL-2, approximately 2.2 million PBMC per well were cultured. On both days 3 and 7, half of the culture medium was replaced with IL-2 medium. The CDR3 has 14 amino acids. Germline V gene sequence: CDR1 LNHDA, CDR2 SQIVND (reference sequence). Trimming removed 1 base at V and 7 bases at J, with 14 bases between.

The sequencing here drew on CD4+ T cells from PBMCs cultured with SARS-CoV-2 spike peptides, taken before COVID-19 vaccination. The clonotype was recovered from a human donor who received a COVID-19 vaccine. This chain joins TRBV19 and TRBJ2-7; D is perhaps TRBD2 (7 bases). The CDR3 DNA reads TGTGCCAGTAGTATAGCGGCGGGGGCGGGGGAGCAGTACTTC. Translated: CASSIAAGAGEQYF.